This TCR beta chain was captured by sequencing in a study of blood T cell repertoires in COVID-19. As for the study in general: Samples taken during acute and convalescent COVID-19 were collected in the United States, Italy and Spain. From T cells, B-cell-depleted T cells, or PBMCs came the material, which was cDNA or gDNA.

Germline V CDR1 and CDR2: MDHEN, SYDVKM. This CDR3 spans 17 amino acids. With 4 bases clipped from V and 0 bases from J, the junction kept 8 bases outside the gene matches. Authors' processing steps: Amplification of reference gene primers provided the estimated nucleated cell counts. TCRdb's table, derived via immunoSEQ multiplex PCR, lists solely in-frame clones and lacks some. V and J calls and clone size are as listed in that table; D and trimming were resolved from the DNA. The sample holds tens of thousands of clones, around 85% seen once. The clonotype was recovered from a man over 45 with acute or convalescent COVID-19. Sequenced input: peripheral blood. The chain uses TRBV28 and TRBJ1-3; TRBD1 agrees at 8 bases. The CDR3, as DNA: TGTGCCAGCAGTTCCCATCAGGGGGCCCACTCTGGAAACACCATATATTTT. Protein sequence: CASSSHQGAHSGNTIYF.